Presented here are 24 T cell receptor beta chains from one specimen sequenced in a study of blood T cell repertoires in COVID-19. Only in-frame clones appear in the TCRdb table, and some are missing; sequencing was by immunoSEQ multiplex PCR. The sample includes 180,000 or so clones, roughly 88% of them seen just once. Source material: PBMCs or T cells enriched from blood (not recorded which). Source of these receptors: a woman aged 60-75 years who had recovered from COVID-19.

This clone was picked up one time. V is TRBV11-2 and J is TRBJ2-7; 8 nucleotides align to TRBD1. Germline V gene lookup returns CDR1 SGHAT and CDR2 FQNNGV. The CDR3 extends over 15 amino acids. J was trimmed by 4 bases and V by 5 bases; bases with no gene match: 10. The CDR3 DNA is TGTGCCAGCAGCCCTACCAGGGGGCGGCCGTACGAGCAGTACTTC. Protein: CASSPTRGRPYEQYF.

The V gene is TRBV5-1, the J gene TRBJ2-2; 11 nucleotides line up with TRBD2. Per germline, CDR1 SGHRS and CDR2 YFSETQ. The CDR3 loop spans 20 amino acids. Germline trimming cut 0 bases from V and 6 bases from J; bases unmatched to any gene: 16. CDR3 loop: CASSLVPPLAGGFLPGELFF. DNA of the CDR3: TGCGCCAGCAGCTTGGTTCCCCCTCTAGCGGGAGGTTTCCTTCCCGGGGAGCTGTTTTTT.

The rearrangement joins TRBV5-1 to TRBJ1-4, with D uncertain. The V gene lost 0 bases and the J gene lost 4 bases, with 4 bases spanning the gap. Germline V gives CDR1 SGHRS, CDR2 YFSETQ. CDR3 length: 13 residues. The CDR3 reads CASSLDNNEKLFF. The CDR3 bases are TGCGCCAGCAGCTTGGACAATAATGAAAAACTGTTTTTT.

This clone has only a few counts. The CDR3 loop is CASLDRTRSYNSPLHF. The DNA of the CDR3 is TGTGCCAGTCTGGACAGGACCCGCTCCTATAATTCACCCCTCCACTTT. V and J are TRBV27 and TRBJ1-6; 7 bases are shared with TRBD1. After removal of 9 bases from V and 0 bases from J, the junction contained 8 bases not matched to a gene. CDR1 MNHEY and CDR2 SMNVEV come from the germline V gene (reference sequence). The CDR3 spans 16 residues.

This clone was detected only once. V gene TRBV2 combines with J gene TRBJ2-5; 8 nucleotides match TRBD2. V was pared by 3 bases and J by 5 bases, with 8 bases of the junction left unmatched. The CDR3 sequence is 15 residues long. Germline V lookup: CDR1 SNHLY, CDR2 FYNNEI. The CDR3 DNA sequence: TGTGCCAGCAGTGACTACGGGGGGGCCGTCGAGACCCAGTACTTC. Translated, it gives CASSDYGGAVETQYF. Variable domain in full (rest from reference TRBV2 and TRBJ2-5): EPEVTQTPSHQVTQMGQEVILRCVPISNHLYFYWYRQILGQKVEFLVSFYNNEISEKSEIFDDQFSVERPDGSNFTLKIRSTKLEDSAMYFCASSDYGGAVETQYFGPGTRLLVL.

The rearrangement uses TRBV18 and TRBJ2-6; TRBD1 matches at 7 bases. V shed 5 bases, J shed 9 bases, and the junction held 10 bases outside the gene matches. Germline V lookup: CDR1 KGHSH, CDR2 LQKENI. This CDR3 contains 15 residues. CDR3 coding DNA: TGTGCCAGCTCAAAGCAGACAGGGATGGACAACGTCCTGACTTTC. This gives the protein CASSKQTGMDNVLTF.

The chain combines TRBV4-1 with TRBJ1-3; tentative D call: TRBD1 (5 bases). The V gene lost 1 base and the J gene lost 8 bases, with 12 bases spanning the gap. The germline V gene encodes CDR1 MGHRA and CDR2 YSYEKL. The length of the CDR3 is 14 residues. CDR3 nucleotide sequence: TGCGCCAGCAGCCAAGCCGGTATAGGGGACACCATATATTTT. It encodes CASSQAGIGDTIYF.

In this sample, this clone turned up a few times. The chain is built from TRBV4-2 and TRBJ2-3; D unclear. V was trimmed by 4 bases and J by 3 bases, leaving 14 bases between them. This CDR3 comprises 15 residues. CDR1 is LGHNA and CDR2 is YNFKEQ in the germline V gene. This CDR3 reads CASSPRNNPTDTQYF. CDR3 DNA: TGTGCCAGCAGCCCTAGAAACAACCCGACAGATACGCAGTATTTT.

This chain links TRBV11-2 with TRBJ2-1, with a possible D match to TRBD2 (6 bases). CDR3 length: 15 residues. The germline CDR1 and CDR2 sequences are SGHAT and FQNNGV. V lost 1 base, J lost 9 bases, and 16 bases lay in between. The CDR3 region has the DNA TGTGCCAGCAGCTTAGGGAGCGGGCCTAGGGGTGAGCAGTTCTTC. Translated: CASSLGSGPRGEQFF. The full variable domain, completed using reference TRBV11-2 and TRBJ2-1, is EAGVAQSPRYKIIEKRQSVAFWCNPISGHATLYWYQQILGQGPKLLIQFQNNGVVDDSQLPKDRFSAERLKGVDSTLKIQPAKLEDSAVYLCASSLGSGPRGEQFFGPGTRLTVL.

V usage is TRBV7-3 and J usage is TRBJ2-2, with 9 nucleotides matching TRBD2. The CDR3 consists of 15 residues. Per germline, CDR1 SGHTA and CDR2 FQGTGA. J was trimmed by 5 bases and V by 3 bases; bases with no gene match: 4. The CDR3 DNA sequence: TGTGCCAGCAGCTTGGGACTAGCCGGGACCGGGGAGCTGTTTTTT. Residues: CASSLGLAGTGELFF.

The V and J genes are TRBV2 and TRBJ1-1, with D possibly matching TRBD1 (5 bases). The CDR3 runs 11 residues. Trimming removed 7 bases at V and 9 bases at J, with 12 bases between. CDR1 is SNHLY, CDR2 FYNNEI, per germline. CDR3 protein: CASTRTKQAFF. CDR3 in DNA: TGTGCCAGCACTCGGACAAAACAAGCTTTCTTT.

The CDR3, as DNA: TGTGCCAGCAGCTTGGGGGCTAGCGGGGGGTATGCGCAGTATTTT. Encoded protein: CASSLGASGGYAQYF. The V call is TRBV5-4, the J call TRBJ2-3, with TRBD2 matching 11 bases. The junction had 7 bases not matched to a gene; V was cut back by 0 bases and J by 10 bases. Germline CDR1 is SGHNT and CDR2 is YYREEE (reference sequence). The CDR3 runs 15 residues.

With respect to this clone: Other DNA sequences in the sample encode the same CDR3. The chain links TRBV4-2 to TRBJ2-3, with 8 nucleotides matching TRBD1. V dropped 2 bases and J dropped 3; count of bases not matched to a gene: 10. CDR1 and CDR2 from the germline V gene are LGHNA and YNFKEQ. This CDR3 has 17 amino acids. The CDR3 reads CASSQHPGQGATDTQYF. The CDR3 region has the DNA TGTGCCAGCAGCCAACACCCGGGGCAGGGGGCAACAGATACGCAGTATTTT.

The J gene is TRBJ1-1, the V gene TRBV9, with D perhaps matching TRBD1 (5 bases). Germline CDR1 is SGDLS and CDR2 is YYNGEE. The CDR3 spans 15 residues. V lost 0 bases and J 1 base, leaving 10 bases between the germline ends. The CDR3 bases are TGTGCCAGCAGCGTAGAAGCAGGGAAGAACACTGAAGCTTTCTTT. Translated: CASSVEAGKNTEAFF.

V gene TRBV28 combines with J gene TRBJ1-2; 11 bases line up with TRBD1. The germline V gene encodes CDR1 MDHEN and CDR2 SYDVKM. V shed 6 bases and J 2 bases; nucleotides not matched to a gene: 17. The CDR3 has 19 residues. CDR3 residues: CASRLAGDYRTGGNYGYTF. CDR3 in DNA: TGTGCCAGCAGGCTCGCGGGGGATTACAGGACAGGGGGCAACTATGGCTACACCTTC.

V gene TRBV9 combines with J gene TRBJ2-3; TRBD2 aligns across 10 bases. The ends lost 6 bases at V and 2 bases at J; junction bases unmatched: 6. Germline V gene sequence: CDR1 SGDLS, CDR2 YYNGEE. The CDR3 runs to 15 residues. CDR3 nucleotides: TGTGCCAGCAACAGAGCGGGGGGGGACACAGATACGCAGTATTTT. This translates into CASNRAGGDTDTQYF.

The V gene is TRBV2, the J gene TRBJ2-7; no definite D call. In germline, CDR1 is SNHLY, CDR2 FYNNEI. The CDR3 consists of 12 residues. V was clipped by 3 bases and J by 3 bases, with 6 bases between them. The CDR3 DNA follows: TGTGCCAGCAGTGACTATTACTACGAGCAGTACTTC. This sequence encodes CASSDYYYEQYF.

The V gene is TRBV5-5, the J gene TRBJ1-2; 7 positions agree with TRBD1. This CDR3 comprises 14 residues. V shed 4 bases and J 4 bases; nucleotides not matched to a gene: 7. Per germline, CDR1 SGHKS and CDR2 YYEKEE (reference sequence). CDR3 sequence reads: CASSQPGTAYGYTF. The CDR3 bases are TGTGCCAGCAGCCAGCCCGGGACAGCCTATGGCTACACCTTC.

This chain links TRBV27 with TRBJ1-2; 11 bases map to TRBD1. V shed 6 bases and J 3 bases; nucleotides not matched to a gene: 6. The CDR3 spans 15 residues. CDR1 is MNHEY, CDR2 SMNVEV, per germline (reference sequence). CDR3 sequence reads: CASRLRTGGYYGYTF. The CDR3 coding sequence is TGTGCCAGCAGGCTAAGGACAGGGGGCTACTATGGCTACACCTTC.

The chain employs TRBV14 and TRBJ1-6; D unclear. In germline, CDR1 is SGHDN, CDR2 FVKESK. The V gene lost 4 bases and the J gene lost 7 bases, with 5 bases spanning the gap. The CDR3 has 12 residues. The CDR3 coding sequence is TGTGCCAGCAGCCTACAGAATTCACCCCTCCACTTT. Its protein is CASSLQNSPLHF.

This chain links TRBV19 with TRBJ2-3, with 8 bases aligning to TRBD2. The CDR3 has 15 amino acids. The V segment lost 3 bases and the J segment 2 bases; nucleotides outside the gene matches: 4. CDR1 is LNHDA and CDR2 is SQIVND in the germline V gene (reference sequence). This CDR3 is CASSIVSGATDTQYF. CDR3 in DNA: TGTGCCAGTAGTATTGTTAGCGGGGCCACAGATACGCAGTATTTT.

Points on this clone: Distinct nucleotide sequences in the sample also encode this CDR3. The chain links TRBV5-1 to TRBJ2-1; 11 bases align to TRBD2. Germline V gives CDR1 SGHRS, CDR2 YFSETQ. V trimming: 4 bases; J trimming: 5 bases; junction bases outside the gene matches: 2. The CDR3 is made up of 14 amino acids. CDR3 loop: CASSLAGGNNEQFF. Written as DNA, the CDR3 is TGCGCCAGCAGCCTAGCGGGAGGAAACAATGAGCAGTTCTTC.

The chain employs TRBV2 and TRBJ2-7, with unresolved D. Germline V lookup: CDR1 SNHLY, CDR2 FYNNEI. The CDR3 is 10 residues long. V lost 4 bases to trimming and J lost 9 bases, with 7 bases between them. The CDR3 nucleotides are TGTGCCAGCAGTGGGCCGTCGCAGTACTTC. Its protein is CASSGPSQYF.

This sequence joins TRBV28 and TRBJ1-5; 10 positions agree with TRBD1. Germline-derived CDR1 and CDR2 are MDHEN and SYDVKM. The CDR3 length is 15 residues. V shed 4 bases and J 5 bases; nucleotides not matched to a gene: 5. The CDR3: CASSSGQGFDQPQHF. CDR3 in DNA: TGTGCCAGCAGTTCGGGACAGGGGTTCGATCAGCCCCAGCATTTT.